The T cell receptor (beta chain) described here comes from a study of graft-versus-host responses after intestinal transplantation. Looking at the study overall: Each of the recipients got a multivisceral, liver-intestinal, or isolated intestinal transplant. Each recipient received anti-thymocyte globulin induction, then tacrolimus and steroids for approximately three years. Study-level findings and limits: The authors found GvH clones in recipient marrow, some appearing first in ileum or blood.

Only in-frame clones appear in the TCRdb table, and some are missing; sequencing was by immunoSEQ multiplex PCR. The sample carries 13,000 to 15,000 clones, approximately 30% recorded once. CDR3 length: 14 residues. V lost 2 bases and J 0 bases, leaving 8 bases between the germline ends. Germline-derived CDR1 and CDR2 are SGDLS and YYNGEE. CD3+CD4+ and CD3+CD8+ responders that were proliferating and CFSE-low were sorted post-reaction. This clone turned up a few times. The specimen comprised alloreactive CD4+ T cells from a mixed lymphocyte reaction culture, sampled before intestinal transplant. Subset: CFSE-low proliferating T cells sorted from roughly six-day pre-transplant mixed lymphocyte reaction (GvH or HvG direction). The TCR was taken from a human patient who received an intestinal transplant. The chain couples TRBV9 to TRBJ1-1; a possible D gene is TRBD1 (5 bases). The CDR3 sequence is CASSVDTLNTEAFF. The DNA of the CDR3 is TGTGCCAGCAGCGTGGACACCCTGAACACTGAAGCTTTCTTT.